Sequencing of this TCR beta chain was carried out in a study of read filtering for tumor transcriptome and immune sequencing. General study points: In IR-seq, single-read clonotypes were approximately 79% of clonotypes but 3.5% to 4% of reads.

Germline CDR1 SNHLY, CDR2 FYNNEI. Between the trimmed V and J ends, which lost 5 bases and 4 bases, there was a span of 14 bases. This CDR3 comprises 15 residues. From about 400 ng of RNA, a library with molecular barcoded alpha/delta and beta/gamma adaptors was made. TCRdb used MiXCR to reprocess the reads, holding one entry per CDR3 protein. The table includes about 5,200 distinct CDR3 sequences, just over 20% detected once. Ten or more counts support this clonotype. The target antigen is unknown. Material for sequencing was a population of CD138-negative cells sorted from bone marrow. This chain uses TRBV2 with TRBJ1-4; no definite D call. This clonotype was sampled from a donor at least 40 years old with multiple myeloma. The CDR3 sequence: CASSPYPEDNEKLFF. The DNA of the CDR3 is TGTGCCAGCAGTCCATACCCTGAGGATAATGAAAAACTGTTTTTT. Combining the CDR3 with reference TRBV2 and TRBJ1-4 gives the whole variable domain EPEVTQTPSHQVTQMGQEVILRCVPISNHLYFYWYRQILGQKVEFLVSFYNNEISEKSEIFDDQFSVERPDGSNFTLKIRSTKLEDSAMYFCASSPYPEDNEKLFFGSGTQLSVL.